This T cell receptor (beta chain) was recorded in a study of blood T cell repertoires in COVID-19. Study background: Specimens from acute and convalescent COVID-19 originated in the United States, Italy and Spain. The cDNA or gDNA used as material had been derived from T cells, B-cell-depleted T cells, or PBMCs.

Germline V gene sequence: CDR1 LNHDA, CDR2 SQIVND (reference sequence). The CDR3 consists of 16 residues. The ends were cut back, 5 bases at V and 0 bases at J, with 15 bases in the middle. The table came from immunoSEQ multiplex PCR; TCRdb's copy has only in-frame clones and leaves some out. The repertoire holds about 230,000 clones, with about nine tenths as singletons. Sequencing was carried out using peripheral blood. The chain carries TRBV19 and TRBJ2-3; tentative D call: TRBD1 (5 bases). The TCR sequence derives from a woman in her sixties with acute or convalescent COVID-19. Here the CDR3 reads CASSAETAISTDTQYF. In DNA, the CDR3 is TGTGCCAGTAGTGCCGAGACAGCTATAAGCACAGATACGCAGTATTTT.